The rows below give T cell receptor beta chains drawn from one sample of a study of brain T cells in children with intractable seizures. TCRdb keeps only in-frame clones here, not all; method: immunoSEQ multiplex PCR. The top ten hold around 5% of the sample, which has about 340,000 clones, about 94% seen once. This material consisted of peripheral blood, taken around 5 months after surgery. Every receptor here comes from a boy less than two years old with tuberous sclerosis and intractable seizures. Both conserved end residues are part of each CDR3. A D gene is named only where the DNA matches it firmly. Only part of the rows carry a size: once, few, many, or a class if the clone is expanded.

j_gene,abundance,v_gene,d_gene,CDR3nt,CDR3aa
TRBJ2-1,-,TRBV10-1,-,TGCGCCACCTCTTCGGGCAGATACAATGAGCAGTTCTTC,CATSSGRYNEQFF
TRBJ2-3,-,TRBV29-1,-,TGCAGCGTTGACAGCGGCAGGGGTTTCGATACAGATACGCAGTATTTT,CSVDSGRGFDTDTQYF
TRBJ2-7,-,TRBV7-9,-,TGTGCCAGCAGGCCTTCGGGGGAAGAATGGTACGAGCAGTACTTC,CASRPSGEEWYEQYF
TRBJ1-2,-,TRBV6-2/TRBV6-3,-,TGTGCCAGCAGTTACTCGATGGCAGGGGCCTATGGCTACACCTTC,CASSYSMAGAYGYTF
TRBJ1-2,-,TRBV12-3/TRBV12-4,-,TGTGCCACCATCACGGGGGATGGCTACACCTTC,CATITGDGYTF
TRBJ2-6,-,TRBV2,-,TGTGCCAGCAGCCGACTGCGATCTGGGGCCAACGTCCTGACTTTC,CASSRLRSGANVLTF
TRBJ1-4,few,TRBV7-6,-,TGTGCCAGCAGCCTCCGACAGAAGGATGAAAAACTGTTTTTT,CASSLRQKDEKLFF
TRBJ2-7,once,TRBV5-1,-,TGCGCCAGCAGCCAAGTAACAGAGGGCGAGCAGTACTTC,CASSQVTEGEQYF
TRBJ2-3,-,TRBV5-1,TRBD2,TGCGCCAGCAGCTTCCGGCCTAGCGGGAGGGCGGAAGATACGCAGTATTTT,CASSFRPSGRAEDTQYF
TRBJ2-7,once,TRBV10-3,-,TGTGCCATCAGTCCTCAGGGTGCCTACGAGCAGTACTTC,CAISPQGAYEQYF
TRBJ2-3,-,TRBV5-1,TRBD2,TGCGCCAGCAGCTGGGAGCGGGGGGGCCAAGATACGCAGTATTTT,CASSWERGGQDTQYF
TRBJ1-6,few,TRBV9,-,TGTGCCAGCAGCGTAGGCGCCTATAATTCACCCCTCCACTTT,CASSVGAYNSPLHF
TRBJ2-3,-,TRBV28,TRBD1,TGTGCCAGCAGTTCCATAGGACAGGGGTCGGGAGATACGCAGTATTTT,CASSSIGQGSGDTQYF
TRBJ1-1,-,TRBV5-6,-,TGTGCCAGCAGCAAGGGGAAGGGAGCTTTCTTT,CASSKGKGAFF
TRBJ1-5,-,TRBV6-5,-,TGTGCCAGCTCCAAAGGGGATTATCAGCCCCAGCATTTT,CASSKGDYQPQHF
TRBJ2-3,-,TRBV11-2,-,TGTGCCAGCAGCTTAGATTTGGCAGGGGATTCAGATACGCAGTATTTT,CASSLDLAGDSDTQYF
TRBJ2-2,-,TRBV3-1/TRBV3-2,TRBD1,TGTGCCAGCACCGGACAGGGAGACACCGGGGAGCTGTTTTTT,CASTGQGDTGELFF
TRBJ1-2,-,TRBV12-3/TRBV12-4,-,TGTGCCAGCAGCCTCGGTGTAACCTATGGCTACACCTTC,CASSLGVTYGYTF
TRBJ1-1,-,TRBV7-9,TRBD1,TGTGCCAGCAGCTACAGGGGGGCTGAAGCTTTCTTT,CASSYRGAEAFF
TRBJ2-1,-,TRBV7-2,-,TGTGCCAGCAGCTTATCTACAAGCTCCTACAATGAGCAGTTCTTC,CASSLSTSSYNEQFF
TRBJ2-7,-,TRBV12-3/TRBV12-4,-,TGTGCCAGCAGTTCCGGGGCCTACGAGCAGTACTTC,CASSSGAYEQYF
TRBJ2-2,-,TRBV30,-,TGTGCCTGGAGTTACAGGGTGAAGACCGGGGAGCTGTTTTTT,CAWSYRVKTGELFF
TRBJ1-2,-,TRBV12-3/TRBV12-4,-,TGTGCCAGCAGTTTCGGGGCGGGTGGCTACACCTTC,CASSFGAGGYTF
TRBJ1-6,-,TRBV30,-,TGTGCCTGGAGTAGGGGAAAGAGATCACCCCTCCACTTT,CAWSRGKRSPLHF
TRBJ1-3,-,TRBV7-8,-,TGTGCCAGCAGCTTCACCATGCTTCTAGCGGGGGGAAACACCATATATTTT,CASSFTMLLAGGNTIYF
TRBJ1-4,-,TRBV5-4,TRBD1,TGTGCCAGCAGCATGGACAGGGCCTCCGAAAAACTGTTTTTT,CASSMDRASEKLFF
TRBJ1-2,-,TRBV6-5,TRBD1,TGTGCCAGCTATTTAAGGGGGACAGGGGCCTATGGCTACACCTTC,CASYLRGTGAYGYTF
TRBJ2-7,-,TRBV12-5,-,TGTGCTAGTGGCACAATGTCCTACGAGCAGTACTTC,CASGTMSYEQYF
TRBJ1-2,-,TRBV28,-,TGTGCCAGCACAGGGGACCTTCAGGGCTACACCTTC,CASTGDLQGYTF
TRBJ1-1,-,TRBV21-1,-,TGTGCCAGCAGCAAAGGTCCAGGGGAGAGCACTGAAGCTTTCTTT,CASSKGPGESTEAFF
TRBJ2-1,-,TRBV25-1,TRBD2,TGTGCCAGCATTCCCCCCTCTCTGAGCGGGAGACGATACAATGAGCAGTTCTTC,CASIPPSLSGRRYNEQFF